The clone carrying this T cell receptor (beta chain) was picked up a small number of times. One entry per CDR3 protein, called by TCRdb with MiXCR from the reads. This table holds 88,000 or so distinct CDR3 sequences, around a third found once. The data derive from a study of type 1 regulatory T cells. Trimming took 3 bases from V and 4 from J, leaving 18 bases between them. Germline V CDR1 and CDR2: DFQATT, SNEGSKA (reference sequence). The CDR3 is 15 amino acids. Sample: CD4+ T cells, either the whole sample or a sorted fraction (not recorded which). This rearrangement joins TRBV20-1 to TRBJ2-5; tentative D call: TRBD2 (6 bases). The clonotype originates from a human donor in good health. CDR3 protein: CSASLRRGLGETQYF. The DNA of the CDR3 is TGCAGTGCTAGTCTCCGTCGGGGGTTGGGAGAGACCCAGTACTTC.